These 10 T cell receptor beta chains share one sample of origin, sequenced in a study of shared clonotypes between healthy human individuals. Naivety among CD8 cells was defined by CD45RO negativity and positive CCR7 selection, thereby excluding terminally differentiated effector memory CD45RA+ cells. Data came from immunoSEQ multiplex PCR; TCRdb stores just in-frame clones and leaves some out. The sample carries around 1,900,000 clones, 93% recorded once. The sequencing input was naive CD8+ T cells from PBMCs. The receptors were gathered from a man between 18 and 29 years old in good health. Some clones in this sample may be carry-over from other donors' samples.

This clone was counted a single time. This sequence joins TRBV30 and TRBJ2-4; no reliable D call. V lost 2 bases to trimming and J lost 2 bases, with 19 bases between them. The V gene's germline CDR1 is GTSNPN and CDR2 SVGIG (reference sequence). This CDR3 has 17 residues. The chain's CDR3 is CAWSPPRRELPKNIQYF. CDR3 nucleotides: TGTGCCTGGAGTCCTCCTCGACGCGAACTTCCCAAAAACATTCAGTACTTC.

With regard to this clone: This CDR3 is also generated by other DNA sequences in the sample. This chain links TRBV27 with TRBJ2-7; perhaps TRBD1 as D (5 bases). Looked up from germline, CDR1 is MNHEY and CDR2 is SMNVEV (reference sequence). The CDR3 is 13 residues long. V lost 0 bases to trimming and J lost 7 bases, with 10 bases between them. DNA for the CDR3: TGTGCCAGCAGTTTATCGGGGCCTATAGAGCAGTACTTC. It is translated as CASSLSGPIEQYF.

The chain links TRBV28 to TRBJ1-5; unclear D gene. CDR1 MDHEN and CDR2 SYDVKM come from the germline V gene. This CDR3 has 15 residues. Trimming took 7 bases from V and 3 from J, leaving 16 bases between them. The CDR3 nucleotides read TGTGCCAGCAACTTTCACGGTGGTTCCAATCAGCCCCAGCATTTT. It is translated as CASNFHGGSNQPQHF.

This sequence joins TRBV6-5 and TRBJ2-7, with D perhaps matching TRBD1 (6 bases). The germline CDR1 and CDR2 sequences are MNHEY and SVGAGI. Between the trimmed V and J ends, which lost 4 bases and 5 bases, there was a span of 21 bases. The CDR3 length is 16 residues. The CDR3 DNA is TGTGCCAGCAGTTTACGGCAGGGGACATGGTCGGACGAGCAGTACTTC. It specifies CASSLRQGTWSDEQYF.

This clone was seen once. J is TRBJ2-3 and V is TRBV27, with a weak D call TRBD2 (7 bases). This CDR3 is 17 amino acids long. The ends were cut back, 4 bases at V and 0 bases at J, with 17 bases in the middle. The V gene's germline CDR1 is MNHEY and CDR2 SMNVEV (reference sequence). CDR3 DNA: TGTGCCAGCAGTTCCCTTACTGGCGGGGGCAGCACAGATACGCAGTATTTT. Translated, it gives CASSSLTGGGSTDTQYF.

The chain recombines TRBV7-9 with TRBJ2-1, with D unresolved. From germline, CDR1 is SEHNR and CDR2 FQNEAQ (reference sequence). The ends were cut back, 6 bases at V and 8 bases at J, with 14 bases in the middle. The CDR3 sequence is 13 residues long. The CDR3 sequence is CASSRTPGDEQFF. CDR3 DNA: TGTGCCAGCAGTCGCACGCCCGGCGATGAGCAGTTCTTC.

This chain's CDR3 is CASSSGISTDTQYF. The CDR3 nucleotides are TGTGCCAGCAGTTCGGGGATCAGCACAGATACGCAGTATTTT. The chain combines TRBV27 with TRBJ2-3; tentative D call: TRBD2 (5 bases). Germline values: CDR1 MNHEY, CDR2 SMNVEV (reference sequence). Trimming stripped 4 bases from V and 0 bases from J, with 8 bases between. The CDR3 loop spans 14 amino acids.

This chain links TRBV5-6 with TRBJ2-5; D not certain. This CDR3 has 15 amino acids. Trimming removed 1 base from V and 0 bases from J, with 10 bases in between. Germline CDR1 SGHDT, CDR2 YYEEEE. The CDR3 is CASSLLGRYQETQYF. The CDR3 DNA sequence: TGTGCCAGCAGCTTGCTAGGGCGGTACCAAGAGACCCAGTACTTC.

The rearrangement uses TRBV7-9 and TRBJ1-2; D is undetermined. From germline, CDR1 is SEHNR and CDR2 FQNEAQ (reference sequence). The CDR3 is 12 residues long. The V end was cut by 5 bases, the J end by 7 bases, with 11 bases between. CDR3 sequence reads: CASSLMNLGYTF. The CDR3 nucleotides are TGTGCCAGCAGCCTTATGAATCTTGGCTACACCTTC.

The chain carries TRBV25-1 and TRBJ2-3, with 9 bases that match TRBD2. CDR3 length equals 16 residues. In germline, CDR1 is MGHDK, CDR2 SYGVNS. V shed 6 bases, J shed 1 base, and the junction held 8 bases outside the gene matches. The CDR3 region is CASSHHIAGGTDTQYF. CDR3 in DNA: TGTGCCAGCAGCCACCATATAGCGGGAGGCACAGATACGCAGTATTTT.